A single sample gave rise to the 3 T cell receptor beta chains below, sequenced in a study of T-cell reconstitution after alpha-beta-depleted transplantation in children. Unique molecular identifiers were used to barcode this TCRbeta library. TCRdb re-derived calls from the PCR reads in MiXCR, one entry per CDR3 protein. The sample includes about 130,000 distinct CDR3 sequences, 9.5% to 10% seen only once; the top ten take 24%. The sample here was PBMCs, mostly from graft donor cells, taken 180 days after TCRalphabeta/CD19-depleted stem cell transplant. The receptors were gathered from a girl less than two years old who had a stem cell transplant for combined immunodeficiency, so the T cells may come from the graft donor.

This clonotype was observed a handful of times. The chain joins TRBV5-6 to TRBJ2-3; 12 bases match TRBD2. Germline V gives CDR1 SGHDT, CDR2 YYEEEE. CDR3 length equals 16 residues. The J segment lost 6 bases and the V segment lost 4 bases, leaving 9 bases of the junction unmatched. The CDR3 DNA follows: TGTGCCAGCAGCATACCTAGCGGGGGGGCCCGGGATACGCAGTATTTT. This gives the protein CASSIPSGGARDTQYF.

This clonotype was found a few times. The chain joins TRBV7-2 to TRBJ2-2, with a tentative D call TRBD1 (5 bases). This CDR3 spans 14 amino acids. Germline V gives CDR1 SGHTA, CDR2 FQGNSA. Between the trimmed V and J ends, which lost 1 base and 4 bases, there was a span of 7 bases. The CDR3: CASSLGRVTGELFF. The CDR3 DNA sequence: TGTGCCAGCAGCTTAGGCAGGGTCACCGGGGAGCTGTTTTTT.

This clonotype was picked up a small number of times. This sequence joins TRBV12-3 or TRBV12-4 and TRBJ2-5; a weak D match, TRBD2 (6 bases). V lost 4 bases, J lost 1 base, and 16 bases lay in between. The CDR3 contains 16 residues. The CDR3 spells CASSSSPRGIQETQYF. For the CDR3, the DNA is TGTGCCAGCAGTTCCTCTCCCCGGGGGATCCAAGAGACCCAGTACTTC.